These 20 T cell receptor beta chains were sequenced from one sample in a study of blood T cell repertoires in COVID-19. This table comes from immunoSEQ multiplex PCR, and its TCRdb copy is limited to in-frame clones, with some not included. The sample shows 32,000 or so clones, roughly 90% of them seen only once. Sequenced sample: peripheral blood. The receptors were sampled from a middle-aged man with active or convalescent COVID-19.

The V gene is TRBV11-2, the J gene TRBJ2-7; TRBD2 is a possible D gene (6 bases). CDR3 length: 15 residues. The germline gives CDR1 SGHAT, CDR2 FQNNGV. The V and J ends lost 2 bases and 3 bases respectively, with 14 bases between them. In DNA form, the CDR3 reads TGTGCCAGCAGCTTAAAAGCGGGCCTATACTACGAGCAGTACTTC. It specifies CASSLKAGLYYEQYF.

The chain combines TRBV27 with TRBJ2-3; 7 bases agree with TRBD2. The germline CDR1 and CDR2 sequences are MNHEY and SMNVEV (reference sequence). Trimming at V came to 2 bases and at J to 2 bases, leaving 13 bases not matched to a gene. The CDR3 runs to 18 residues. The CDR3 nucleotides are TGTGCCAGCAGTTTAAGGGGTCGGGCTAGCGGCATCACAGATACGCAGTATTTT. Translation gives CASSLRGRASGITDTQYF.

The chain recombines TRBV18 with TRBJ1-4; 9 bases agree with TRBD1. The V and J ends lost 6 bases and 8 bases, in that order; junction bases with no gene match: 7. The length of the CDR3 is 14 residues. Germline V lookup: CDR1 KGHSH, CDR2 LQKENI. The CDR3 here is CASSRDRVGEKLFF. In DNA form, the CDR3 reads TGTGCCAGCTCTCGGGACAGGGTCGGCGAAAAACTGTTTTTT.

This clone is a singleton in its sample. The chain couples TRBV5-1 to TRBJ2-5; D is perhaps TRBD1 (7 bases). Germline V gene sequence: CDR1 SGHRS, CDR2 YFSETQ. The CDR3 runs to 16 residues. V lost 0 bases and J 1 base, leaving 13 bases between the germline ends. The CDR3 sequence is CASSLVGGGLQETQYF. In DNA, the CDR3 is TGCGCCAGCAGCTTGGTAGGAGGGGGCCTCCAAGAGACCCAGTACTTC.

The V call is TRBV9, the J call TRBJ1-3; weak D call: TRBD1 (5 bases). Germline V lookup: CDR1 SGDLS, CDR2 YYNGEE. This CDR3 has 14 residues. The V gene lost 4 bases and the J gene lost 1 base, with 9 bases spanning the gap. The CDR3 reads CASSPGGSGNTIYF. The CDR3, as DNA: TGTGCCAGCAGCCCCGGGGGATCTGGAAACACCATATATTTT. The full variable domain, its missing parts supplied by reference TRBV9 and TRBJ1-3, is DSGVTQTPKHLITATGQRVTLRCSPRSGDLSVYWYQQSLDQGLQFLIQYYNGEERAKGNILERFSAQQFPDLHSELNLSSLELGDSALYFCASSPGGSGNTIYFGEGSWLTVV.

This chain connects TRBV24-1 to TRBJ2-1; 7 bases map to TRBD2. Germline loops: CDR1 KGHDR, CDR2 SFDVKD. V was pared by 2 bases and J by 14 bases, with 8 bases of the junction left unmatched. The CDR3 covers 13 residues. DNA for the CDR3: TGTGCCACCAGTGATTGGCGGGACGGGGGGAAGTTCTTC. Its translation: CATSDWRDGGKFF.

The rearrangement joins TRBV6-2 or TRBV6-3 to TRBJ2-7, with TRBD2 as a possible D gene (5 bases). The CDR3 length is 15 residues. The germline V gene has CDR1 MNHEY and CDR2 SVGEGT. Between the trimmed V and J ends, which lost 3 bases and 3 bases, there was a span of 15 bases. DNA for the CDR3: TGTGCCAGCAGTTATGAGGCGGGCCCCATCTACGAGCAGTACTTC. Amino acid sequence: CASSYEAGPIYEQYF.

The chain carries TRBV3-1 (or the pseudogene TRBV3-2) and TRBJ2-7, with 7 bases that match TRBD2. CDR3 length: 14 residues. The ends lost 3 bases at V and 1 base at J; junction bases unmatched: 3. Looked up from germline, CDR1 is LGHDT and CDR2 is YNNKEL (reference sequence). The CDR3 coding sequence is TGTGCCAGCAGCCAGAGCGGGACGTCCTACGAGCAGTACTTC. Its translation is CASSQSGTSYEQYF.

This clone has only a few counts. The V and J genes are TRBV7-2 and TRBJ2-5; D is perhaps TRBD2 (6 bases). This CDR3 has 15 residues. Germline-derived CDR1 and CDR2 are SGHTA and FQGNSA. With 3 bases removed from V and 1 base from J, the gap between germline ends came to 12 bases. The CDR3 DNA follows: TGTGCCAGCAGCTTTTACGGGGGTCCCCAAGAGACCCAGTACTTC. This sequence encodes CASSFYGGPQETQYF.

This clone was counted only a few times. This chain links TRBV18 with TRBJ1-6; D gene unclear. The ends were cut back, 3 bases at V and 8 bases at J, with 14 bases in the middle. Germline CDR1 is KGHSH and CDR2 is LQKENI. The CDR3 extends over 15 amino acids. Here the CDR3 reads CASSPSQVLDSPLHF. CDR3 sequence (DNA): TGTGCCAGCTCACCGAGCCAGGTTCTGGATTCACCCCTCCACTTT.

V gene TRBV5-6 combines with J gene TRBJ2-7; D not certain. CDR1 and CDR2 (germline): SGHDT, YYEEEE. The V gene lost 2 bases and the J gene lost 2 bases, with 8 bases spanning the gap. CDR3 length equals 13 residues. The CDR3 DNA reads as TGTGCCAGCAGCTTTGCGGAAGCCTACGAGCAGTACTTC. Protein product: CASSFAEAYEQYF.

The V gene is TRBV6-6, the J gene TRBJ2-3; D ambiguous. CDR3 size: 15 residues. V lost 1 base to trimming and J lost 4 bases, with 12 bases between them. The germline V gene has CDR1 MNHNY and CDR2 SVGAGI (reference sequence). Here the CDR3 reads CASSYYSRSSDTQYF. The DNA of the CDR3 is TGTGCCAGCAGTTACTATTCTAGGAGTTCAGATACGCAGTATTTT.

The V gene is TRBV9, the J gene TRBJ2-1; D unresolved. Germline V gene lookup returns CDR1 SGDLS and CDR2 YYNGEE. The CDR3 is made up of 15 amino acids. V gave up 0 bases and J gave up 7 bases, with 14 bases separating them. In DNA form, the CDR3 reads TGTGCCAGCAGCGTAGACCCCCACTCGGTGAATGAGCAGTTCTTC. Translation: CASSVDPHSVNEQFF.

The chain is built from TRBV6-5 and TRBJ2-1, with TRBD2 matching 11 bases. J gave up 2 bases and V 5 bases, and 2 bases lay outside the gene matches. Germline V gene sequence: CDR1 MNHEY, CDR2 SVGAGI. The CDR3 covers 15 residues. CDR3 residues: CASSILAGAYNEQFF. The CDR3 DNA reads as TGTGCCAGCAGTATACTAGCGGGGGCCTACAATGAGCAGTTCTTC.

The rearrangement links TRBV2 to TRBJ2-1; the match to TRBD1 covers 10 bases. Germline values: CDR1 SNHLY, CDR2 FYNNEI. There are 14 residues in the CDR3. V lost 5 bases and J lost 7; bases outside the gene matches: 5. The CDR3 reads CASSTGTGVNEQFF. In nucleotides, the CDR3 is TGTGCCAGCAGTACCGGGACAGGGGTGAATGAGCAGTTCTTC.

Here the CDR3 reads CASSPGQGAYNSPLHF. The CDR3 bases are TGTGCCAGCAGCCCAGGCCAGGGGGCCTATAATTCACCCCTCCACTTT. The rearrangement links TRBV3-1 (or the pseudogene TRBV3-2) to TRBJ1-6, with TRBD1 matching over 7 bases. CDR1 LGHDT and CDR2 YNNKEL come from the germline V gene (reference sequence). The CDR3 totals 16 residues. After removal of 4 bases from V and 2 bases from J, the junction contained 5 bases not matched to a gene.

The CDR3 DNA sequence: TGTGCCAGCAGCTTAGTGTGGACAACTAACTATGGCTACACCTTC. It is translated as CASSLVWTTNYGYTF. The V and J genes are TRBV11-2 and TRBJ1-2, with TRBD1 as a possible D gene (5 bases). This CDR3 is built from 15 residues. The V end lost 1 base, the J end lost 0 bases, and 9 bases lay between the germline ends. Per germline, CDR1 SGHAT and CDR2 FQNNGV.

The gene calls are TRBV28 and TRBJ2-1; D is unresolved. Germline CDR1 MDHEN, CDR2 SYDVKM. The CDR3 loop spans 11 amino acids. Trimming cost V 3 bases and J 10 bases, with 7 bases left between them. For the CDR3, the DNA is TGTGCCAGCAGTTTTGCGGTCGAGCAGTTCTTC. It encodes CASSFAVEQFF.

The chain couples TRBV6-5 to TRBJ2-1, with D perhaps matching TRBD1 (5 bases). The germline CDR1 and CDR2 sequences are MNHEY and SVGAGI. V shed 5 bases and J shed 0 bases, with 11 bases lying between them. The CDR3 totals 15 residues. CDR3 nucleotide sequence: TGTGCCAGCAGTAGAGAGACAGACTCCTACAATGAGCAGTTCTTC. It encodes CASSRETDSYNEQFF.

The V call is TRBV6-5, the J call TRBJ2-1; D is undetermined. This CDR3 has 14 amino acids. Per germline, CDR1 MNHEY and CDR2 SVGAGI. The V end lost 1 base, the J end lost 6 bases, and 10 bases lay between the germline ends. In nucleotides, the CDR3 is TGTGCCAGCAGTTACTTGGCAGGCAGCAATGAGCAGTTCTTC. Translation: CASSYLAGSNEQFF.